A selection of T cell receptor beta chains follows, all from one sample in a study of cytomegalovirus exposure and HLA in healthy donors. Assay: immunoSEQ multiplex PCR; the TCRdb copy retains only in-frame clones and omits some. The data hold roughly 150,000 clones, with 79% observed a single time. The sequenced sample was PBMCs. The receptor source for this set is a man aged 40-49 years in good health and CMV-seropositive. Each CDR3 is given with its conserved first and last residue. A D gene is named only where the DNA matches it firmly. Only some rows state a clone size, as once, few, many or a class for expanded clones.

clone_size: .
d_call: .
v_call: TRBV25-1
j_call: TRBJ1-4
cdr3_nt: TGTGCCAGCAGATTATCCAGTGCAACTAATGAAAAACTGTTTTTT
cdr3_aa: CASRLSSATNEKLFF

clone_size: .
d_call: TRBD1
v_call: TRBV27
j_call: TRBJ1-5
cdr3_nt: TGTGCCAGCAGTTCCCAGGGGGCGGATCAGCCCCAGCATTTT
cdr3_aa: CASSSQGADQPQHF

clone_size: few
d_call: .
v_call: TRBV19
j_call: TRBJ1-4
cdr3_nt: TGTGCCAGTACCCTGAATGAAAAACTGTTTTTT
cdr3_aa: CASTLNEKLFF

clone_size: .
d_call: .
v_call: TRBV7-2
j_call: TRBJ1-6
cdr3_nt: TGTGCCAGCAGCTTAGTGGGGGAGGGGAATTCACCCCTCCACTTT
cdr3_aa: CASSLVGEGNSPLHF

clone_size: .
d_call: .
v_call: TRBV28
j_call: TRBJ1-2
cdr3_nt: TGTGCCAGCAGTTTCCGGGGCTATGGCTACACCTTC
cdr3_aa: CASSFRGYGYTF

clone_size: .
d_call: .
v_call: TRBV30
j_call: TRBJ1-5
cdr3_nt: TGTGCCTGGAGCAAAGATCGGGGCAATCAGCCCCAGCATTTT
cdr3_aa: CAWSKDRGNQPQHF

clone_size: .
d_call: TRBD1
v_call: TRBV4-2
j_call: TRBJ1-1
cdr3_nt: TGTGCCAGCAGCCAAGGGAAGGGACAGGGTTTGAACACTGAAGCTTTCTTT
cdr3_aa: CASSQGKGQGLNTEAFF

clone_size: .
d_call: TRBD1
v_call: TRBV6-5
j_call: TRBJ2-7
cdr3_nt: TGTGCCAGCAGGAGGACAGGGAATCTCGAGCAGTACTTC
cdr3_aa: CASRRTGNLEQYF

clone_size: .
d_call: TRBD1
v_call: TRBV2
j_call: TRBJ1-2
cdr3_nt: TGTGCCAGCAGTGTGACGGGACAGGGTATCCAGCGGAATAACTATGGCTACACCTTC
cdr3_aa: CASSVTGQGIQRNNYGYTF

clone_size: .
d_call: .
v_call: TRBV7-9
j_call: TRBJ1-1
cdr3_nt: TGTGCCAGCAGCTTAGTAAGAGATTCCACTGAAGCTTTCTTT
cdr3_aa: CASSLVRDSTEAFF

clone_size: .
d_call: .
v_call: TRBV27
j_call: TRBJ2-2
cdr3_nt: TGTGCCAGCAGTTTAGGGCCCCACCCGAACACCGGGGAGCTGTTTTTT
cdr3_aa: CASSLGPHPNTGELFF

clone_size: .
d_call: .
v_call: TRBV13
j_call: TRBJ2-7
cdr3_nt: TGTGCCAGCAGCTCGCGGGCCTACGAGCAGTACTTC
cdr3_aa: CASSSRAYEQYF

clone_size: .
d_call: TRBD1
v_call: TRBV7-9
j_call: TRBJ2-7
cdr3_nt: TGTGCCAGCAGCGGTATTGAGGCGGGACAGGCCTACGAGCAGTACTTC
cdr3_aa: CASSGIEAGQAYEQYF

clone_size: .
d_call: TRBD1
v_call: TRBV7-9
j_call: TRBJ2-2
cdr3_nt: TGTGCCAGCAGCTTAGGGACAGGGTATGCCGGGGAGCTGTTTTTT
cdr3_aa: CASSLGTGYAGELFF

clone_size: .
d_call: TRBD2
v_call: TRBV6-1
j_call: TRBJ2-7
cdr3_nt: TGTGCCAGCAGCAGTAGCGGGAGAATCTACGAGCAGTACTTC
cdr3_aa: CASSSSGRIYEQYF

clone_size: .
d_call: TRBD1
v_call: TRBV7-9
j_call: TRBJ1-2
cdr3_nt: TGTGCCAGCAGAGCCAGGGGGAGTGACGGCTACACCTTC
cdr3_aa: CASRARGSDGYTF

clone_size: .
d_call: .
v_call: TRBV30
j_call: TRBJ1-5
cdr3_nt: TGTGCCACCGGAGGGGGGGTGCTAAGTCAGCCCCAGCATTTT
cdr3_aa: CATGGGVLSQPQHF

clone_size: .
d_call: TRBD1
v_call: TRBV5-5
j_call: TRBJ2-7
cdr3_nt: TGTGCCAGCGGCCGGGACAGGGTGGGAGAAGAGCAGTACTTC
cdr3_aa: CASGRDRVGEEQYF

clone_size: .
d_call: TRBD1
v_call: TRBV5-8
j_call: TRBJ2-5
cdr3_nt: TGTGCCAGCAGCTTGGTAGGGACAGGGGGTCTAGAGACCCAGTACTTC
cdr3_aa: CASSLVGTGGLETQYF

clone_size: .
d_call: TRBD2
v_call: TRBV19
j_call: TRBJ2-7
cdr3_nt: TGTGCCAGTCGGGGGGGCACCTACGAGCAGTACTTC
cdr3_aa: CASRGGTYEQYF

clone_size: .
d_call: .
v_call: TRBV7-9
j_call: TRBJ1-1
cdr3_nt: TGTGCCAGCAGCCTGGGACACCCGAACACTGAAGCTTTCTTT
cdr3_aa: CASSLGHPNTEAFF

clone_size: .
d_call: TRBD1
v_call: TRBV29-1
j_call: TRBJ1-2
cdr3_nt: TGCAGCGTGACAGGGAATGGCTACACCTTC
cdr3_aa: CSVTGNGYTF

clone_size: .
d_call: TRBD2
v_call: TRBV5-1
j_call: TRBJ2-1
cdr3_nt: TGCGCCAGCAGCCTCACGGGAGGTAACAATGAGCAGTTCTTC
cdr3_aa: CASSLTGGNNEQFF

clone_size: once
d_call: .
v_call: TRBV5-1
j_call: TRBJ2-7
cdr3_nt: TGCGCCAGCAGCTTGGGTGACACCACCTACGAGCAGTACTTC
cdr3_aa: CASSLGDTTYEQYF

clone_size: few
d_call: TRBD2
v_call: TRBV30
j_call: TRBJ2-1
cdr3_nt: TGTGCCTGGAGTTCCCTTTGGGGGAGGGCCGGCAATGAGCAGTTCTTC
cdr3_aa: CAWSSLWGRAGNEQFF

clone_size: .
d_call: TRBD2
v_call: TRBV30
j_call: TRBJ2-7
cdr3_nt: TGTGCCTGGAGTAGGGTAGCGGGAGCCTACGAGCAGTACTTC
cdr3_aa: CAWSRVAGAYEQYF

clone_size: once
d_call: TRBD2
v_call: TRBV10-2
j_call: TRBJ2-1
cdr3_nt: TGCGCCAGCAGTGGGGGGAGGGCCAATGAGCAGTTCTTC
cdr3_aa: CASSGGRANEQFF

clone_size: .
d_call: .
v_call: TRBV7-6
j_call: TRBJ2-7
cdr3_nt: TGTGCCAGCAGCTTAGGAGGACAGCAATACGAGCAGTACTTC
cdr3_aa: CASSLGGQQYEQYF

clone_size: .
d_call: TRBD2
v_call: TRBV5-1
j_call: TRBJ2-7
cdr3_nt: TGCGCCAGCAGCTCCGGGACTACCTTGGAGCAGTACTTC
cdr3_aa: CASSSGTTLEQYF

clone_size: .
d_call: TRBD2
v_call: TRBV2
j_call: TRBJ2-7
cdr3_nt: TGTGCCAGCAGTGGGGGGCTAGCGGGATCCGAGCAGTACTTC
cdr3_aa: CASSGGLAGSEQYF

clone_size: .
d_call: TRBD2
v_call: TRBV19
j_call: TRBJ2-3
cdr3_nt: TGTGCCAGTAGTATAGTGGGAGCGGGACCTAGCACAGATACGCAGTATTTT
cdr3_aa: CASSIVGAGPSTDTQYF

clone_size: .
d_call: .
v_call: TRBV18
j_call: TRBJ1-2
cdr3_nt: TGTGCCAGCTCACCAGGGCAGGGAAAGGATGGCTACACCTTC
cdr3_aa: CASSPGQGKDGYTF

clone_size: .
d_call: TRBD2
v_call: TRBV25-1
j_call: TRBJ2-7
cdr3_nt: TGTGCCAGCAGGGATCTACCTGGCCGGGAGGACGAGCAGTACTTC
cdr3_aa: CASRDLPGREDEQYF

clone_size: .
d_call: .
v_call: TRBV7-2
j_call: TRBJ1-5
cdr3_nt: TGTGCCAGCAGCTTAGAACTGGGGCGCGGTCAGCCCCAGCATTTT
cdr3_aa: CASSLELGRGQPQHF

clone_size: .
d_call: TRBD1
v_call: TRBV30
j_call: TRBJ1-1
cdr3_nt: TGTGCCTGGTGGGACAGCCTAAAGATGAACACTGAAGCTTTCTTT
cdr3_aa: CAWWDSLKMNTEAFF

clone_size: .
d_call: .
v_call: TRBV5-6
j_call: TRBJ2-7
cdr3_nt: TGTGCCAGCAGCGTCGTTCAGAAAAACTACGAGCAGTACTTC
cdr3_aa: CASSVVQKNYEQYF

clone_size: .
d_call: TRBD2
v_call: TRBV29-1
j_call: TRBJ2-1
cdr3_nt: TGCAGCGTTCCCACACCGGGACTAGCGTTCAATGAGCAGTTCTTC
cdr3_aa: CSVPTPGLAFNEQFF

clone_size: .
d_call: .
v_call: TRBV7-8
j_call: TRBJ1-6
cdr3_nt: TGTGCCAGCAGCTTAGTTAACGCGGGGACCCTCCACTTT
cdr3_aa: CASSLVNAGTLHF

clone_size: .
d_call: .
v_call: TRBV7-3
j_call: TRBJ1-4
cdr3_nt: TGTGCCAGCAGCCTCGGGGGTTCTGCCGGCGAAAAACTGTTTTTT
cdr3_aa: CASSLGGSAGEKLFF

clone_size: few
d_call: .
v_call: TRBV28
j_call: TRBJ1-2
cdr3_nt: TGTGCCAGCAGTTCCCGTCAAGCAGGTGGCTACACCTTC
cdr3_aa: CASSSRQAGGYTF

clone_size: .
d_call: .
v_call: TRBV11-2
j_call: TRBJ1-1
cdr3_nt: TGTGCCAGCAGCTTAGCGCAGTCTTACAACACTGAAGCTTTCTTT
cdr3_aa: CASSLAQSYNTEAFF

clone_size: .
d_call: TRBD2
v_call: TRBV4-2
j_call: TRBJ2-1
cdr3_nt: TGTGCCAGCAGCCCTTACAAGACTAGCGGGAGCTACAATGAGCAGTTCTTC
cdr3_aa: CASSPYKTSGSYNEQFF

clone_size: once
d_call: .
v_call: TRBV5-1
j_call: TRBJ2-3
cdr3_nt: TGCGCCAGCAGCTTGGACTCAACGGCAGATACGCAGTATTTT
cdr3_aa: CASSLDSTADTQYF

clone_size: .
d_call: .
v_call: TRBV9
j_call: TRBJ2-7
cdr3_nt: TGTGCCAGCAGCGAGGGTCTAGCAGACCCCTACGAGCAGTACTTC
cdr3_aa: CASSEGLADPYEQYF

clone_size: .
d_call: TRBD2
v_call: TRBV2
j_call: TRBJ2-3
cdr3_nt: TGTGCCAGCATTTTTTTAGCGGGAGAAGCAGATACGCAGTATTTT
cdr3_aa: CASIFLAGEADTQYF

clone_size: .
d_call: .
v_call: TRBV27
j_call: TRBJ1-1
cdr3_nt: TGTGCCAGCAGTTTGGAGGGACCCCCTAACACTGAAGCTTTCTTT
cdr3_aa: CASSLEGPPNTEAFF

clone_size: once
d_call: TRBD1
v_call: TRBV12-5
j_call: TRBJ2-1
cdr3_nt: TGTGCTAGTGGTTTGCCGACGGGACAGGGAGCCAGTGAGCAGTTCTTC
cdr3_aa: CASGLPTGQGASEQFF

clone_size: .
d_call: TRBD1
v_call: TRBV19
j_call: TRBJ1-1
cdr3_nt: TGTGCCAGTAGTATTCGGGGACAGACGAACACTGAAGCTTTCTTT
cdr3_aa: CASSIRGQTNTEAFF

clone_size: once
d_call: .
v_call: TRBV15
j_call: TRBJ1-1
cdr3_nt: TGTGCCACCAGGTACAGGGATATGAACACTGAAGCTTTCTTT
cdr3_aa: CATRYRDMNTEAFF

clone_size: .
d_call: TRBD1
v_call: TRBV9
j_call: TRBJ2-7
cdr3_nt: TGTGCCAGCAGCAGTGGACAGGGGGCCTACGAGCAGTACTTC
cdr3_aa: CASSSGQGAYEQYF

clone_size: .
d_call: .
v_call: TRBV5-8
j_call: TRBJ2-2
cdr3_nt: TGTGCCAGCAGCTCGAAGAGGGTGTCCGGGGAGCTGTTTTTT
cdr3_aa: CASSSKRVSGELFF

clone_size: .
d_call: .
v_call: TRBV6-5
j_call: TRBJ2-7
cdr3_nt: TGTGCCAGCAGTATTCTTAGCGGATCCTACGAGCAGTACTTC
cdr3_aa: CASSILSGSYEQYF

clone_size: .
d_call: TRBD2
v_call: TRBV6-1
j_call: TRBJ2-7
cdr3_nt: TGTGCCAGCAGTGAACCAGTCCTAGCGGTCTCCTACGAGCAGTACTTC
cdr3_aa: CASSEPVLAVSYEQYF

clone_size: few
d_call: TRBD1
v_call: TRBV6-5
j_call: TRBJ1-3
cdr3_nt: TGTGCCAGCAGGTCGACAGGGACGCACACCATATATTTT
cdr3_aa: CASRSTGTHTIYF

clone_size: .
d_call: TRBD1
v_call: TRBV5-1
j_call: TRBJ1-1
cdr3_nt: TGCGCCAGCAGCGGGACAGGGGACACTGAAGCTTTCTTT
cdr3_aa: CASSGTGDTEAFF

clone_size: .
d_call: TRBD1
v_call: TRBV28
j_call: TRBJ1-2
cdr3_nt: TGTGCCAGCAGTTCCGGGACAGGGAGCCCAAGCTATGGCTACACCTTC
cdr3_aa: CASSSGTGSPSYGYTF